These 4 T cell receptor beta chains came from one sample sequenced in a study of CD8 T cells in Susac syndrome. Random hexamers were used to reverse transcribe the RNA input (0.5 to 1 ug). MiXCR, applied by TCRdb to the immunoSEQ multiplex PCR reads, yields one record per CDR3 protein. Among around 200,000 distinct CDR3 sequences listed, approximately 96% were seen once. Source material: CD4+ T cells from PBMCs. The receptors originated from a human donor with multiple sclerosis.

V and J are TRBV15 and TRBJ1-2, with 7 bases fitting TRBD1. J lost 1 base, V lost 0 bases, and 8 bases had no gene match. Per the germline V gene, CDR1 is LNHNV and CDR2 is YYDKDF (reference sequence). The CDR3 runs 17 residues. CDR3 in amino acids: CATSRDGGTEYNYGYTF. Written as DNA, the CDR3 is TGTGCCACCAGCAGAGACGGCGGGACAGAATATAACTATGGCTACACCTTC.

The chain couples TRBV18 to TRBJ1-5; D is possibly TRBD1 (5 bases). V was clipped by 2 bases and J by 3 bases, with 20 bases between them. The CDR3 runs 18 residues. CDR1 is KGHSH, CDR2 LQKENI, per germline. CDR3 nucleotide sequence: TGTGCCAGCTCACCAAGCCGTGAACCGGGGACGAACAATCAGCCCCAGCATTTT. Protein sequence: CASSPSREPGTNNQPQHF.

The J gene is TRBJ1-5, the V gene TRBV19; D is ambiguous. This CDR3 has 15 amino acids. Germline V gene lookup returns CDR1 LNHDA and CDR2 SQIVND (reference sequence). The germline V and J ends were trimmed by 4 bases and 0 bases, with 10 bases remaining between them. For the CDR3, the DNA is TGTGCCAGTAGTACAAACGGGGATAGCAATCAGCCCCAGCATTTT. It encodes CASSTNGDSNQPQHF.

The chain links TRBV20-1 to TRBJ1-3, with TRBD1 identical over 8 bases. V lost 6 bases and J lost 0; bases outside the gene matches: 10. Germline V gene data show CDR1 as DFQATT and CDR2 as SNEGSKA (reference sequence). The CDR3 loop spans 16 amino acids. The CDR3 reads CSARTGPFTSGNTIYF. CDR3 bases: TGCAGTGCGCGGACAGGGCCTTTCACCTCTGGAAACACCATATATTTT.